This is a list of T cell receptor beta chains from one sample in a study of blood T cell repertoires in COVID-19. The protocol was immunoSEQ multiplex PCR, while the TCRdb copy is restricted to in-frame clones and leaves out a portion. The sample has roughly 150,000 clones, more than 65% seen once; the top ten hold approximately 9.7%. Sequenced sample: peripheral blood. Receptors were obtained from a woman between 50 and 59 years old with acute or convalescent COVID-19. Both conserved end residues are part of each CDR3. A D gene is named only where the DNA matches it firmly. Only some rows state a clone size, as once, few, many or a class for expanded clones.

CDR3 | DNA | size | J | V | D
CASSPQGTGYGYTF | TGTGCCAGCAGCCCACAGGGTACCGGCTATGGCTACACCTTC | NA | TRBJ1-2 | TRBV7-2 | NA
CAISAPGEGSGANVLTF | TGTGCCATCAGTGCGCCGGGAGAGGGCTCTGGGGCCAACGTCCTGACTTTC | NA | TRBJ2-6 | TRBV10-3 | NA
CASSLAGGGSKTYEQYF | TGTGCCAGCAGCTTAGCGGGTGGCGGGAGTAAGACCTACGAGCAGTACTTC | NA | TRBJ2-7 | TRBV7-6 | TRBD2
CATSRGQTRETQYF | TGTGCCACCAGCAGAGGACAGACCCGCGAGACCCAGTACTTC | NA | TRBJ2-5 | TRBV15 | NA
CASSGTGGQPQHF | TGTGCCAGTAGTGGAACAGGGGGTCAGCCCCAGCATTTT | NA | TRBJ1-5 | TRBV19 | TRBD1
CASSAQPGTSGVSDTQYF | TGTGCCAGCAGCGCCCAGCCCGGGACTAGCGGGGTCTCAGATACGCAGTATTTT | NA | TRBJ2-3 | TRBV9 | TRBD2
CASKARSGPLDEQYF | TGTGCCAGCAAGGCAAGGTCGGGTCCCCTTGACGAGCAGTACTTC | NA | TRBJ2-7 | TRBV19 | NA
CASSPRGRGGTDTQYF | TGTGCCAGCAGCCCCAGAGGGAGGGGTGGCACAGATACGCAGTATTTT | NA | TRBJ2-3 | TRBV7-3 | TRBD2
CASSKTGSSYEQYF | TGTGCCAGCAGTAAGACAGGGAGCTCCTACGAGCAGTACTTC | NA | TRBJ2-7 | TRBV6-2/TRBV6-3 | TRBD1
CSVVETGRRVTYEQYF | TGCAGCGTTGTTGAGACCGGCAGGAGGGTGACCTACGAGCAGTACTTC | few | TRBJ2-7 | TRBV29-1 | NA
CASSLDGSYEQYF | TGTGCCAGCAGCTTAGACGGGAGCTACGAGCAGTACTTC | NA | TRBJ2-7 | TRBV7-2 | NA
CASSSNRQGGGAQHF | TGTGCCAGCAGCTCCAACCGGCAGGGAGGGGGAGCCCAGCATTTT | NA | TRBJ1-5 | TRBV7-8 | NA
CASSFRDSYGYTF | TGTGCCAGCAGTTTCCGGGACAGCTATGGCTACACCTTC | NA | TRBJ1-2 | TRBV12-3/TRBV12-4 | TRBD1
CASRETGTSGNTIYF | TGTGCCAGCAGGGAGACAGGGACCTCTGGAAACACCATATATTTT | NA | TRBJ1-3 | TRBV6-5 | TRBD1
CASSPDPGGYGYTF | TGTGCCAGCAGCCCGGACCCCGGGGGCTATGGCTACACCTTC | NA | TRBJ1-2 | TRBV7-3 | NA
CASSLNQGSTDTQYF | TGTGCCAGCAGCTTAAATCAGGGTAGCACAGATACGCAGTATTTT | NA | TRBJ2-3 | TRBV7-3 | NA
CASSLPQGLGSEQYF | TGTGCCAGCAGCTTGCCACAGGGTCTAGGGAGCGAGCAGTACTTC | NA | TRBJ2-7 | TRBV5-6 | NA
CASSISQGADFYNEQFF | TGTGCCAGTAGTATAAGTCAGGGGGCAGATTTTTACAATGAGCAGTTCTTC | NA | TRBJ2-1 | TRBV19 | TRBD1
CASSLVSSEGNEQFF | TGTGCCAGCAGCTTAGTTTCTAGCGAGGGGAATGAGCAGTTCTTC | NA | TRBJ2-1 | TRBV7-2 | NA
CASSPVLSGSSYEQYF | TGTGCCAGCAGTCCCGTCCTTAGCGGGAGTAGCTACGAGCAGTACTTC | NA | TRBJ2-7 | TRBV27 | TRBD2
CASSQNPGTNTGELFF | TGCGCCAGCAGCCAAAATCCCGGGACTAACACCGGGGAGCTGTTTTTT | NA | TRBJ2-2 | TRBV4-1 | NA
CASSPTGGRGYTF | TGTGCCAGCAGCCCGACAGGGGGTCGCGGCTACACCTTC | few | TRBJ1-2 | TRBV12-3/TRBV12-4 | TRBD1
CASTGVDEQFF | TGTGCCAGCACCGGGGTCGATGAGCAGTTCTTC | NA | TRBJ2-1 | TRBV12-3/TRBV12-4 | NA
CASSLEEGTQYF | TGCGCCAGCAGCTTGGAGGAGGGGACGCAGTATTTT | NA | TRBJ2-3 | TRBV5-1 | NA
CASSPDRFGAFF | TGTGCCAGCTCACCCGACAGGTTCGGGGCTTTCTTT | NA | TRBJ1-1 | TRBV18 | NA
CASSSGGGYYGYTF | TGTGCCAGCAGTTCAGGGGGCGGTTACTATGGCTACACCTTC | NA | TRBJ1-2 | TRBV27 | TRBD1
CASSTGGTEAFF | TGTGCCAGCAGTACAGGGGGGACTGAAGCTTTCTTT | NA | TRBJ1-1 | TRBV6-2/TRBV6-3 | TRBD1
CASSETQGGGTEAFF | TGTGCCAGCAGTGAAACCCAAGGGGGTGGCACTGAAGCTTTCTTT | NA | TRBJ1-1 | TRBV6-1 | NA
CSVVGQSPTEAFF | TGCAGCGTCGTCGGACAATCGCCCACTGAAGCTTTCTTT | NA | TRBJ1-1 | TRBV29-1 | NA
CASSLTGFYGYTF | TGTGCCAGCAGTCTGACAGGATTCTATGGCTACACCTTC | NA | TRBJ1-2 | TRBV2 | NA
CASLPRGIYEQYF | TGTGCCAGCCTCCCGCGGGGAATCTACGAGCAGTACTTC | NA | TRBJ2-7 | TRBV6-5 | NA
CASRGGGAPYNEQFF | TGCGCCAGCAGAGGAGGAGGGGCGCCCTACAATGAGCAGTTCTTC | NA | TRBJ2-1 | TRBV5-1 | NA
CASSYSGGNTAAQYF | TGTGCCAGCAGTTACTCTGGGGGGAACACGGCGGCCCAGTACTTC | once | TRBJ2-5 | TRBV6-2/TRBV6-3 | NA
CASSPEDRNNQPQHF | TGTGCCAGCAGTCCAGAGGACAGAAACAATCAGCCCCAGCATTTT | NA | TRBJ1-5 | TRBV28 | NA
CASSSSGGTGELFF | TGTGCCAGCAGCTCCTCGGGGGGGACCGGGGAGCTGTTTTTT | NA | TRBJ2-2 | TRBV2 | TRBD2
CASSLLSGGPNEQFF | TGTGCCAGCAGCTTATTAAGCGGGGGGCCCAATGAGCAGTTCTTC | NA | TRBJ2-1 | TRBV5-6 | TRBD2
CSASGAGRADTQYF | TGCAGTGCTAGTGGGGCGGGGCGGGCAGATACGCAGTATTTT | NA | TRBJ2-3 | TRBV20-1 | NA
CASSGGSSYNSPLHF | TGTGCCAGCAGCGGGGGGAGCTCCTATAATTCACCCCTCCACTTT | NA | TRBJ1-6 | TRBV3-1/TRBV3-2 | NA
CASRTSGGETQYF | TGTGCCAGCAGGACTAGCGGAGGGGAGACCCAGTACTTC | NA | TRBJ2-5 | TRBV27 | TRBD2
CATRSYSGAAPNQPQHF | TGTGCCACCCGATCGTACTCAGGGGCTGCACCCAATCAGCCCCAGCATTTT | NA | TRBJ1-5 | TRBV19 | NA
CASSQRTGANGYTF | TGTGCCAGCAGTCAAAGGACAGGGGCTAATGGCTACACCTTC | few | TRBJ1-2 | TRBV9 | TRBD1
CSVSSVNEQFF | TGCAGTGTTTCTAGCGTCAATGAGCAGTTCTTC | NA | TRBJ2-1 | TRBV20-1 | NA
CAWSAFSGKSGYGYTF | TGTGCCTGGAGCGCATTCAGCGGGAAGTCTGGCTATGGCTACACCTTC | once | TRBJ1-2 | TRBV30 | NA
CASPPQGEDDSPLHF | TGTGCCAGCCCCCCACAGGGTGAAGATGATTCACCCCTCCACTTT | NA | TRBJ1-6 | TRBV3-1/TRBV3-2 | NA
CAISRGLETTEAFF | TGTGCCATCAGTCGGGGTCTCGAGACGACTGAAGCTTTCTTT | NA | TRBJ1-1 | TRBV10-3 | NA
CASRLLAGAPSTDTQYF | TGCGCCAGCAGGTTACTAGCGGGCGCTCCTAGCACAGATACGCAGTATTTT | NA | TRBJ2-3 | TRBV5-1 | TRBD2